The 15 T cell receptor beta chains below all came from one sample that was sequenced in a study of blood T cell repertoires in COVID-19. Clones were read by immunoSEQ multiplex PCR, and TCRdb kept only the in-frame ones, dropping some. Here the sample spans some 300,000 clones, around 88% being singletons. Material: peripheral blood. The receptors come from a woman in her seventies with COVID-19, enrolled during active disease.

The chain couples TRBV18 to TRBJ1-1; no reliable D call. The CDR3 extends over 16 amino acids. The V end lost 6 bases, the J end lost 3 bases, and 20 bases lay between the germline ends. Germline CDR1 reads KGHSH; CDR2 reads LQKENI. In DNA form, the CDR3 reads TGTGCCAGCTCCTACACCGGGAGCCCCTCGGACACTGAAGCTTTCTTT. Its protein is CASSYTGSPSDTEAFF.

This clone was observed at least ten times. The V gene is TRBV9, the J gene TRBJ1-1; 8 bases are shared with TRBD1. The V and J ends lost 4 bases and 1 base, in that order; junction bases with no gene match: 3. This CDR3 has 14 amino acids. Per germline, CDR1 SGDLS and CDR2 YYNGEE. The CDR3 DNA is TGTGCCAGCAGCCCCGGACAGGGGAACACTGAAGCTTTCTTT. It translates to CASSPGQGNTEAFF.

The chain employs TRBV4-1 and TRBJ2-1, with TRBD2 matching over 9 bases. Germline V CDR1 and CDR2: MGHRA, YSYEKL. The J segment lost 4 bases and the V segment lost 1 base, leaving 8 bases of the junction unmatched. The CDR3 loop spans 17 amino acids. CDR3 in DNA: TGCGCCAGCAGCCAAGGCGGGCGGGGGGGGAAATACAATGAGCAGTTCTTC. Translating it yields CASSQGGRGGKYNEQFF.

CDR3 protein: CASSLEEQETQYF. Written as DNA, the CDR3 is TGTGCCAGCAGCTTGGAAGAACAGGAGACCCAGTACTTC. The chain combines TRBV5-6 with TRBJ2-5; no definite D call. Trimming took 0 bases from V and 5 from J, leaving 8 bases between them. Germline V gene lookup returns CDR1 SGHDT and CDR2 YYEEEE. This CDR3 region has 13 residues.

The CDR3 coding sequence is TGCAGTGCTAGAGACAGGTTGGACTACACCTTC. Translated, it gives CSARDRLDYTF. The V call is TRBV20-1, the J call TRBJ1-2, with unresolved D. The germline V and J ends were trimmed by 0 bases and 10 bases, with 9 bases remaining between them. There are 11 residues in the CDR3. Germline assignment: CDR1 DFQATT and CDR2 SNEGSKA (reference sequence).

The rearrangement links TRBV24-1 to TRBJ1-3; D may be TRBD1 (6 bases). The germline CDR1 and CDR2 sequences are KGHDR and SFDVKD. The CDR3 covers 15 residues. V lost 8 bases to trimming and J lost 2 bases, with 15 bases between them. Here the CDR3 reads CATTRTVTAGNTIYF. The CDR3 nucleotides read TGTGCCACCACCAGGACAGTTACTGCTGGAAACACCATATATTTT.

The V call is TRBV5-1, the J call TRBJ2-1, with 7 bases matching TRBD2. The CDR3 totals 16 residues. Trimming at V came to 2 bases and at J to 6 bases, leaving 11 bases not matched to a gene. The germline V gene encodes CDR1 SGHRS and CDR2 YFSETQ. CDR3 residues: CASSLNAGVVSNEQFF. The CDR3 bases are TGCGCCAGCAGCTTAAACGCGGGGGTTGTTAGCAATGAGCAGTTCTTC.

The gene calls are TRBV4-3 and TRBJ2-1; D perhaps matches TRBD1 (5 bases). The CDR3 sequence is 15 residues long. Germline V lookup: CDR1 LGHNA, CDR2 YSLEER. The germline V and J ends were trimmed by 0 bases and 4 bases, with 10 bases remaining between them. The CDR3 region is CASSQDRQGYNEQFF. Here the CDR3 DNA reads TGCGCCAGCAGCCAAGATCGCCAGGGATACAATGAGCAGTTCTTC.

The genes are TRBV2 and TRBJ2-1; D may be TRBD2 (7 bases). CDR3 length equals 15 residues. Per the germline V gene, CDR1 is SNHLY and CDR2 is FYNNEI. V shed 7 bases and J shed 4 bases, with 17 bases lying between them. In nucleotides, the CDR3 is TGTGCCAGCAATCGGGAGGTAGGGACATACAATGAGCAGTTCTTC. Residues: CASNREVGTYNEQFF.

CDR3 nucleotide sequence: TGTGCCAGCAGTTTAAGAGGAGGTTTCACTGAAGCTTTCTTT. Protein: CASSLRGGFTEAFF. V usage is TRBV28 and J usage is TRBJ1-1; D uncertain. Trimming pared 2 bases from V and 4 bases from J, leaving 11 bases between. The CDR3 is made up of 14 amino acids. Germline values: CDR1 MDHEN, CDR2 SYDVKM.

The CDR3, as DNA: TGTGCCAGCTCACCTGGGCCAGAGACCCAGTACTTC. Translation gives CASSPGPETQYF. The chain employs TRBV18 and TRBJ2-5; D unresolved. Between the trimmed V and J ends, which lost 3 bases and 4 bases, there was a span of 6 bases. CDR3 length: 12 amino acids. Germline V CDR1 and CDR2: KGHSH, LQKENI.

The chain recombines TRBV6-1 with TRBJ1-3; D perhaps matches TRBD1 (6 bases). The CDR3 is 15 amino acids. The V and J ends lost 2 bases and 2 bases respectively, with 10 bases between them. Germline CDR1 is MNHNS and CDR2 is SASEGT. In nucleotides, the CDR3 is TGTGCCAGCAGTGAATGGACAGCCCCTGGAAACACCATATATTTT. This translates into CASSEWTAPGNTIYF.

The genes are TRBV19 and TRBJ1-4, with 8 bases identical to TRBD1. The CDR3 consists of 15 residues. The junction had 8 bases not matched to a gene; V was cut back by 4 bases and J by 7 bases. In germline, CDR1 is LNHDA, CDR2 SQIVND (reference sequence). The CDR3 loop reads CASSTAGTGGEKLFF. As DNA, the CDR3 is TGTGCCAGTAGTACTGCCGGGACAGGAGGTGAAAAACTGTTTTTT.

The chain has TRBV10-2 and TRBJ2-7; D possibly corresponds to TRBD1 (5 bases). Between the trimmed V and J ends, which lost 8 bases and 2 bases, there was a span of 13 bases. Looked up from germline, CDR1 is WSHSY and CDR2 is SAAADI. The CDR3 has 13 amino acids. The CDR3 DNA is TGCGCCAGCCGGGCGACAGATACCTACGAGCAGTACTTC. Protein product: CASRATDTYEQYF.

V and J are TRBV6-1 and TRBJ1-2, with 9 bases lining up with TRBD1. The V gene's germline CDR1 is MNHNS and CDR2 SASEGT. Germline trimming cut 1 base from V and 7 bases from J; bases unmatched to any gene: 10. The CDR3 is 16 residues long. The CDR3 coding sequence is TGTGCCAGCAGTGAAGTCCCCACAGGGGGCGGCTCTGGCTACACCTTC. It encodes CASSEVPTGGGSGYTF.